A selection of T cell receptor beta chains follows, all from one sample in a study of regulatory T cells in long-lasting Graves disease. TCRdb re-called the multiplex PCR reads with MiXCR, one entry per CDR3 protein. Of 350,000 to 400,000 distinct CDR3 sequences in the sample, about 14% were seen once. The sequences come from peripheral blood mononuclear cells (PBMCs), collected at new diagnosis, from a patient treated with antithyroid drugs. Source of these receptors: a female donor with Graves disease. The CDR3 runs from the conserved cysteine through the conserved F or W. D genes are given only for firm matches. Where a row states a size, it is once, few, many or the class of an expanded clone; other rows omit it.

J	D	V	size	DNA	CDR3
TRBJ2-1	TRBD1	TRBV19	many	TGTGCCAGTAGTATGAATCCCTACCGGGACAGACACAATGAGCAGTTCTTC	CASSMNPYRDRHNEQFF
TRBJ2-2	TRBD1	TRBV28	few	TGTGCCAGCAGCCGGGGGAGGACAGGGGGCGCGGTCGGGGAGCTGTTTTTT	CASSRGRTGGAVGELFF
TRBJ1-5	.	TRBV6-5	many	TGTGCCAGCAGTTATGTGGACAGCAATCAGCCCCAGCATTTT	CASSYVDSNQPQHF
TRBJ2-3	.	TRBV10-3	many	TGTGCCATCAGTGCGACTAGTTGGGGGGTCACAGATACGCAGTATTTT	CAISATSWGVTDTQYF
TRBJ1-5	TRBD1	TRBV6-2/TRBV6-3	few	TGTGCCAGCAGTGAGGGACAGGTAAATCAGCCCCAGCATTTT	CASSEGQVNQPQHF
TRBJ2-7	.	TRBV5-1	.	TGCGCCAGCAGCTTTCGGGGGACAGACGAGCAGTACTTC	CASSFRGTDEQYF
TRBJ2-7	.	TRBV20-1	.	TGCAGTGCTAGAGCGGGAGTGAGGGGGGATCCCTACGAGCAGTACTTC	CSARAGVRGDPYEQYF
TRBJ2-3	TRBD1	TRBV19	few	TGTGCCAGTAGTTTTGGACAGGGGGCCGACACAGATACGCAGTATTTT	CASSFGQGADTDTQYF
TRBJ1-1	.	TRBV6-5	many	TGTGCCAGCAGTTACTCGGATGGGAGGACTGAAGCTTTCTTT	CASSYSDGRTEAFF
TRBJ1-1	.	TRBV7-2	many	TGTGCCAGCAGCTTAAGTGGATGGGGCGCTGAAGCTTTCTTT	CASSLSGWGAEAFF
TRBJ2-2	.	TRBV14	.	TGTGCCAGCAGCCACAACCCAGGTCGGGAGCTGTTTTTT	CASSHNPGRELFF
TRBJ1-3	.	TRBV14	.	TGTGCCAGCAGCCAAGGAGTTGGGAGACGGAGCTCTGGAAACACCATATATTTT	CASSQGVGRRSSGNTIYF
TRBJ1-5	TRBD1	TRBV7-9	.	TGTGCCAGCAGCCCGACCCCAGGACAGGGCAAAGGCAATCAGCCCCAGCATTTT	CASSPTPGQGKGNQPQHF
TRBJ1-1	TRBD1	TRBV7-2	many	TGTGCCAGCAGCTCCAGGGGGGTGGACACTGAAGCTTTCTTT	CASSSRGVDTEAFF
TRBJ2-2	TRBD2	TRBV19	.	TGTGCCAGTAGTATCGGCGGGAGGGCGGCCTGGGAGCTGTTTTTT	CASSIGGRAAWELFF
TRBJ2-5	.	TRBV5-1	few	TGCGCCAGCAGCTTGATATCAGGGCCACCTTTGAGAAGGACCCAGTACTTC	CASSLISGPPLRRTQYF
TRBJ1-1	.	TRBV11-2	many	TGTGCCAGCAGCTTATTAATCTTGAACACTGAAGCTTTCTTT	CASSLLILNTEAFF
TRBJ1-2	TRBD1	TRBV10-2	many	TGCGCCAGCAGGGGACTGTATGGGGACAGGGCGAACTATGGCTACACCTTC	CASRGLYGDRANYGYTF
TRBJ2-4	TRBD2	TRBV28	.	TGTGCCACCCAGGGACTAGCAGAATTTGGGGACATTCAGTACTTC	CATQGLAEFGDIQYF
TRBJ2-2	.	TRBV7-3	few	TGTGCCAGCAGCTCCAGGGTTCTAGACACCGGGGAGCTGTTTTTT	CASSSRVLDTGELFF
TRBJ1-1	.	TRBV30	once	TGTGCCTGGAGTGCACGTTTGAACACTGAAGCTTTCTTT	CAWSARLNTEAFF
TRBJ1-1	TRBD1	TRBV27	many	TGTGCCAGCAGTTCCCCAAGCCGGGACAGGACTGAAGCTTTCTTT	CASSSPSRDRTEAFF
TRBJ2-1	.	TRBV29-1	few	TGCAGCGTTCCTTATTTAGTGGAGGGAAGGGGGTCCTACAATGAGCAGTTCTTC	CSVPYLVEGRGSYNEQFF
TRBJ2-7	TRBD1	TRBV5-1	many	TGCGCCAGCAGCTTACTACAGGGGGCGCTTTACGAGCAGTACTTC	CASSLLQGALYEQYF
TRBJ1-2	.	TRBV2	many	TGTGCCAGCAGTGAATCCGGGGGAGGTGGCTACACCTTC	CASSESGGGGYTF
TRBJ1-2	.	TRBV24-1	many	TGTGCCACCAGTGAGCCCGGGACATTCTATGGCTACACCTTC	CATSEPGTFYGYTF
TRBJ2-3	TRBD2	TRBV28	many	TGTGCCAGCAGTTCCTTTACTAGCGGGGGAGGTGCTAGCACAGATACGCAGTATTTT	CASSSFTSGGGASTDTQYF
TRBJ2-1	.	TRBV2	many	TGTGCCAGCAAGGAGATGGGGACATACAATGAGCAGTTCTTC	CASKEMGTYNEQFF
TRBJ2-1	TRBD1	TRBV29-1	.	TGCAGCGTTGGGGCAGGGGGCCACAATGAGCAGTTCTTC	CSVGAGGHNEQFF
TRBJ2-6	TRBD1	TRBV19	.	TGTGCCAGTAGCCGGACAGGGTACGGGGCCAACGTCCTGACTTTC	CASSRTGYGANVLTF
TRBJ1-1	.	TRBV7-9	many	TGTGCCAGCAGCTTATATGAGACCGAAGCTTTCTTT	CASSLYETEAFF
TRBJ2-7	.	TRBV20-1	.	TGCAGTGGGGTAGGACTTACCGACGAGCAGTACTTC	CSGVGLTDEQYF
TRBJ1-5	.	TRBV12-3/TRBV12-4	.	TGTGCCAGCTCCCCCATGGCGGGGGAATATAGCAATCAGCCCCAGCATTTT	CASSPMAGEYSNQPQHF
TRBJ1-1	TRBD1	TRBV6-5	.	TGTGCCAGCAGTTACTCACAGGGGGGAGTCACTGAAGCTTTCTTT	CASSYSQGGVTEAFF
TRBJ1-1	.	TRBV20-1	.	TGCAGTGCTAGACGGGGACGGGTTTCGGGTGAAGCTTTCTTT	CSARRGRVSGEAFF
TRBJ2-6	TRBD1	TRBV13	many	TGTGCCAGCAGCTTAGGGACAGGGTTCTTTGGGGCCAACGTCCTGACTTTC	CASSLGTGFFGANVLTF
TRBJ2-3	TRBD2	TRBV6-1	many	TGTGCCAGCAATCTCCTCCGGGGGGGGCTCCTTCTCACAGATACGCAGTATTTT	CASNLLRGGLLLTDTQYF
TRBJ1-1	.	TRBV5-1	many	TGCGCCAGCAGCTTGGAGGTGACGGCAGAAGCTTTCTTT	CASSLEVTAEAFF
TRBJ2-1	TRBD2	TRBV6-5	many	TGTGCCAGCAGTTTTGAGCGGGAGATGGGCAATGAGCAGTTCTTC	CASSFEREMGNEQFF
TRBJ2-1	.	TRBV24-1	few	TGTGCCACCAGTGATTTGGGGTCGGCGAACTACAATGAGCAGTTCTTC	CATSDLGSANYNEQFF
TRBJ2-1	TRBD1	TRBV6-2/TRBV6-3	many	TGTGCCAGCCTTCGACAGGGGTACTCCTACAATGAGCAGTTCTTC	CASLRQGYSYNEQFF
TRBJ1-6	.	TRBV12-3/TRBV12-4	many	TGTGCCAGCAGTTTAAGATCGGGATCCAATTCACCCCTCCACTTT	CASSLRSGSNSPLHF
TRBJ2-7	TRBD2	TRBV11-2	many	TGTGCCAGCGGCGAACTAGCGGGAGCGAACGAGCAGTACTTC	CASGELAGANEQYF
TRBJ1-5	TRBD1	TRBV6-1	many	TGCGCCAGCAGGGACAGGGCTAGCAATCAGCCCCAGCATTTT	CASRDRASNQPQHF
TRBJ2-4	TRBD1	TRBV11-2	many	TGTGCCAGCAGCTCCGACAGGGTCCTTCAGTACTTC	CASSSDRVLQYF
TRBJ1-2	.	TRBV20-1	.	TGCAGTGCTCCACCAGGTTTCTATGGCTACACCTTC	CSAPPGFYGYTF
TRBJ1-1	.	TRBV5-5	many	TGTGCCAGCAGCTTGTCGGCCGAGAACACTGAAGCTTTCTTT	CASSLSAENTEAFF
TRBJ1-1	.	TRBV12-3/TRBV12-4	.	TGTGCCAGCAGAGCCGGAACTGGGGGGGGGAACACTGAAGCTTTCTTT	CASRAGTGGGNTEAFF
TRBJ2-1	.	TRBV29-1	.	TGCAGCGTTGGGGGCTTACCAACCTACAATGAGCAGTTCTTC	CSVGGLPTYNEQFF
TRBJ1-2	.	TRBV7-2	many	TGTGCCAGCAGCTTAGATCCTGGGGATCCCTATGGCTACACCTTC	CASSLDPGDPYGYTF
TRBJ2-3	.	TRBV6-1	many	TGTGCCAGCAGTCCCGGGACTTCGGACGATACGCAGTATTTT	CASSPGTSDDTQYF
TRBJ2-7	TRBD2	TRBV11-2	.	TGTGCCAGCAGAAGTGGACTAGCGGGAGTTAGCAACGAGCAGTACTTC	CASRSGLAGVSNEQYF
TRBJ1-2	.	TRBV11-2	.	TGTGCCAGCAGCTCCTCCCTACAAGCTAACTATGGCTACACCTTC	CASSSSLQANYGYTF
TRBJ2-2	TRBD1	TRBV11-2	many	TGTGCCAGCAGCGTTACGAGGGGCACAGGGGGCCACGGGGAGCTGTTTTTT	CASSVTRGTGGHGELFF